This paragraph reports one T cell receptor (beta chain). This entry belongs to a study of blood T cell repertoires in COVID-19. On the study more broadly: The cDNA or gDNA used as material had been derived from T cells, B-cell-depleted T cells, or PBMCs.

Source study methods: For nucleated cells, counts were estimated from reference gene primer amplification. Some clones are missing from TCRdb's copy, which holds only in-frame ones; the method was immunoSEQ multiplex PCR. V and J calls and clone size are copied from that table; D and trimming were computed from the DNA. The sample lists approximately 180,000 clones, roughly 82% occurring once. Germline CDR1 ENHRY, CDR2 SYGVKD. This CDR3 contains 13 residues. The V end lost 0 bases, the J end lost 7 bases, and 7 bases lay between the germline ends. The source of this sequence is an older woman with acute or convalescent COVID-19. The V gene is TRBV10-3, the J gene TRBJ2-1; no firm D call. Specimen: peripheral blood. CDR3 in amino acids: CAISESADNEQFF. The CDR3 bases are TGTGCCATCAGTGAGTCTGCAGATAATGAGCAGTTCTTC.